This T cell receptor beta chain was obtained from a study of cytomegalovirus exposure and HLA in healthy donors. It was with 60 Vbeta and 13 Jbeta primers that the PCR ran. Measured with immunoSEQ multiplex PCR; TCRdb has only the in-frame clones, and not every one. The sample holds about 150,000 clones; about three quarters are singletons and the top ten take approximately 1.8%. Concerning this clone itself: The antigen remains unidentified.

Study-wide results and limits: As immune exposure information, only CMV serostatus was available.

V dropped 1 base and J dropped 0 bases, with 16 bases sitting between them. The CDR3 has 18 amino acids. Germline V CDR1 and CDR2: MNHNS, SASEGT. This chain links TRBV6-1 with TRBJ1-5, with a possible D match to TRBD1 (6 bases). Input material: PBMCs. This TCR was recovered from a female donor in good health and CMV-seropositive. The DNA of the CDR3 is TGTGCCAGCAGTGAAGGCAGGACAAGGGGGTTTAGCAATCAGCCCCAGCATTTT. Encoded protein: CASSEGRTRGFSNQPQHF.